This T cell receptor beta chain came from a study of blood T cell repertoires in COVID-19. Authors' methods: Counts of nucleated cells, estimated from reference gene primer amplification, were obtained. Assay used: immunoSEQ multiplex PCR; TCRdb lists only in-frame clones, some missing. The V and J calls and clone size come from that table; D and trimming were worked out from the DNA. The repertoire holds about 190,000 clones, with just under 80% as singletons. Germline V lookup: CDR1 MNHEY, CDR2 SVGAGI. This CDR3 has 15 amino acids. Trimming shortened V by 0 bases and J by 4 bases, and 12 bases separated the two germline ends.

The sequenced material came from peripheral blood. The chain combines TRBV6-5 with TRBJ1-2; D is possibly TRBD1 (5 bases). The receptor comes from a woman older than 75 with active or convalescent COVID-19. CDR3 bases: TGTGCCAGCAGTTACTCGGTTGGGGCCCTCTATGGCTACACCTTC. Protein: CASSYSVGALYGYTF.